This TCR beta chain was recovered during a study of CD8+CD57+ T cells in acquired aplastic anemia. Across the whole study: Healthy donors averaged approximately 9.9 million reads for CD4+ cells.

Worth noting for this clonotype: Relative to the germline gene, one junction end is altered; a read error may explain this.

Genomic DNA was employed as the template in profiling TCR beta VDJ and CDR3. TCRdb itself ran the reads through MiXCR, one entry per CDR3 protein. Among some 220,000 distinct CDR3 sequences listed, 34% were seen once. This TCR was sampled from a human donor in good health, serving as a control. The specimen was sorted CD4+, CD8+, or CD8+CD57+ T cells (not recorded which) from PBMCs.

CDR3 in amino acids: CASSRTMVSNEKLFF. CDR3 bases: TGTGCCAGCAGCCGTACCATGGTCTCTAATGAAAAACTGTTTTTT. The rearrangement joins TRBV10-1 to TRBJ1-4, with D uncertain. This CDR3 has 15 residues. The germline V gene has CDR1 WNHNN and CDR2 SYGVQD (reference sequence).